The 27 T cell receptor beta chains below all came from one sample that was sequenced in a study of CD8+ T cells in alopecia areata. Extracted RNA was reverse transcribed into cDNA, the sequencing template. Measured with immunoSEQ multiplex PCR; TCRdb has only the in-frame clones, and not every one. The sample was found to contain about 270,000 clones, and every one recurs. After pooling, cutaneous lymph node cells were sorted with CD4, CD8alpha, NKG2D, NKG2ACE and other markers. Sequenced material: CD4+ T cells sorted from a lymph node. Receptors originate from a C3H/HeJ mouse with alopecia areata. The mice in this strain carry MHC haplotype H2-k.

This clone was seen a few times. Gene names are the mouse ones. The read terminates 4 residues before the CDR3 end, so the remaining end is supplied by the germline J gene. Other DNA sequences in the same sample also yield this CDR3. The chain recombines TRBV13-3 with TRBJ2-2, with a weak D call TRBD1 (5 bases). The CDR3 contains 15 residues. Germline V CDR1 and CDR2: NNHDY, SYVADS. V was cut by 2 bases and J by 3 bases, with 11 bases left in between. Here the CDR3 reads CASSEPGGDTGQLYF. CDR3 DNA (partial): TGTGCCAGCAGTGAACCGGGAGGGGACACCGGG.

This clone appeared a few times. The gene names here belong to mouse. The observed sequence ends 4 residues before the CDR3 terminus, with the missing tail filled in from the germline J gene. The V gene is TRBV31, the J gene TRBJ2-4; D might be TRBD1 (5 bases). V shed 2 bases and J shed 0 bases, with 9 bases lying between them. The CDR3 runs to 14 residues. Per the germline V gene, CDR1 is GKSSPN and CDR2 is SITVG. CDR3 residues: CAWSSGISQNTLYF. Incomplete CDR3 DNA: TGTGCCTGGAGTTCAGGGATTAGTCAAAAC.

On this clone itself: Gene names refer to mouse genes. Other nucleotide sequences in the sample specify the same CDR3. Partial CDR3 DNA: TGTGCCAGCGGTGATGCTACAGGGTCC. This sequence encodes CASGDATGS. The CDR3 reads in full as CASGDATGSDYTF. This chain links TRBV13-2 with TRBJ1-2; D might be TRBD1 (6 bases). The sequenced fragment ends 4 residues before the CDR3 boundary, so the rest is inferred from the germline J gene. Germline values: CDR1 NNHNN, CDR2 SYGAGS (reference sequence). CDR3 length: 13 residues.

This clone occurred a few times. All gene names here are mouse names. The observed sequence ends 4 residues before the CDR3 terminus, with the missing tail filled in from the germline J gene. The sample holds other DNA sequences that translate to the same CDR3. The rearrangement joins TRBV13-1 to TRBJ2-7; 8 bases line up with TRBD2. From germline, CDR1 is NSHNY and CDR2 SYGAGN. With V trimmed by 3 bases and J by 0 bases, 5 bases remained unmatched. CDR3 length: 15 residues. The covered CDR3 bases are TGTGCCAGCAGTGGCGACTGGGGCGGCTCCTAT. It codes for CASSGDWGGSY. The CDR3, in full, reads CASSGDWGGSYEQYF.

Comments on this clone: Mouse gene names and germline throughout. Additional DNA sequences in this sample encode the identical CDR3. CDR3 sequence: CASSGDWGAYEQYF. The DNA read from the CDR3 is TGTGCCAGCAGTGGAGACTGGGGGGCGTAT. J is TRBJ2-7 and V is TRBV13-1; TRBD2 agrees at 10 bases. The CDR3 is cut off 4 residues early in the read; its end comes from the germline J gene. The CDR3 sequence is 14 residues long. In germline, CDR1 is NSHNY, CDR2 SYGAGN.

Worth noting for this clone: Just one base apart from a much larger clone, this may be a read error. All gene names here are mouse names. The read stops 4 residues short of the end of the CDR3; the missing end is completed from the germline J gene. The sample holds other DNA sequences that translate to the same CDR3. This chain uses TRBV19 with TRBJ2-2; no reliable D call. The ends were cut back, 4 bases at V and 0 bases at J, with 4 bases in the middle. Germline V gene sequence: CDR1 FNHDT, CDR2 SITEND (reference sequence). CDR3 size: 13 residues. Incomplete CDR3 DNA: TGTGCCAGCAGTGTAGCAAACACCGGG. This codes for CASSVANTG. The whole CDR3 region reads CASSVANTGQLYF.

In the case of this clone: The gene symbols are mouse symbols. With the read ending 4 residues before the CDR3 end, the germline J gene is used to fill in that end. The chain recombines TRBV1 with TRBJ2-4; 10 bases agree with TRBD1. Germline CDR1 NSQYPW, CDR2 LRSPGD (reference sequence). The CDR3 covers 16 residues. The DNA read from the CDR3 is TGCACCTGCAGTGCAAGGGACAGGGGAAGAAGAAAC. Translated, it gives CTCSARDRGRRN. The entire CDR3 sequence reads CTCSARDRGRRNTLYF.

This clone has only a few counts. Genes here carry mouse names. The observed sequence ends 4 residues before the CDR3 terminus, with the missing tail filled in from the germline J gene. V gene TRBV17 combines with J gene TRBJ1-1, with TRBD1 matching over 7 bases. The junction had 2 bases not matched to a gene; V was cut back by 1 base and J by 3 bases. CDR3 length equals 14 residues. Germline CDR1 MNHDT, CDR2 YYDKIL. The CDR3 reads CASSRAGTDTEVFF. CDR3 DNA (partial): TGTGCTAGCAGTAGAGCCGGGACAGACACA.

This clone was seen more than once but under ten times. Gene names denote mouse genes. The CDR3 end lies 4 residues beyond the end of the read and is filled in from the germline J gene. This sequence joins TRBV31 and TRBJ2-3; 14 bases map to TRBD2. The CDR3 runs 16 residues. The ends lost 1 base at V and 4 bases at J; junction bases unmatched: 4. In germline, CDR1 is GKSSPN, CDR2 SITVG. CDR3: CAWSPRDWGGTETLYF. The CDR3 DNA, read in part, is TGTGCCTGGAGTCCCCGGGACTGGGGGGGCACAGAA.

With respect to this clone: Gene labels here are mouse ones. Read sequence stops 4 residues before the CDR3 end, and the germline J gene provides the missing end. This same CDR3 is encoded by further DNA sequences in the sample. The rearrangement uses TRBV1 and TRBJ1-2, with TRBD1 matching over 8 bases. The CDR3 spans 14 residues. The V and J ends lost 1 base and 3 bases, in that order; junction bases with no gene match: 1. CDR1 and CDR2 from the germline V gene are NSQYPW and LRSPGD (reference sequence). CDR3 residues: CTCSAGTGYSDYTF. CDR3 DNA (partial): TGCACCTGCAGTGCAGGGACAGGGTACTCC.

A word on this clone: Mouse germline and gene names are used. The observed sequence ends 4 residues before the CDR3 terminus, with the missing tail filled in from the germline J gene. Other DNA variants within this sample encode the same CDR3. The V gene is TRBV19, the J gene TRBJ2-5; TRBD2 is a possible D gene (7 bases). CDR3 length equals 13 residues. Germline V CDR1 and CDR2: FNHDT, SITEND (reference sequence). Partial CDR3 DNA: TGTGCCAGCAGTATTGGGGGGCCCGAC. Residues: CASSIGGPD. The full CDR3 sequence reads CASSIGGPDTQYF. Full variable domain (missing parts from reference TRBV19 and TRBJ2-5): GGIITQTPKFLIGQEGQKLTLKCQQNFNHDTMYWYRQDSGKGLRLIYYSITENDLQKGDLSEGYDASREKKSSFSLTVTSAQKNEMAVFLCASSIGGPDTQYFGPGTRLLVL.

This clone was counted only a few times. Genes and germline come from the mouse. The read stops 3 residues short of the end of the CDR3; the missing end is completed from the germline J gene. The chain has TRBV13-1 and TRBJ1-6, with 7 bases lining up with TRBD1. TRBJ1-6 counts as an open reading frame of uncertain function. The ends lost 0 bases at V and 3 bases at J; junction bases unmatched: 6. Germline V gene sequence: CDR1 NSHNY, CDR2 SYGAGN. The CDR3 contains 17 residues. The CDR3 spells CASSDAGQGDYNSPLYF. The part of the CDR3 DNA that was read is TGTGCCAGCAGTGATGCGGGCCAGGGGGACTATAATTCGCCC.

Only a few counts were recorded for this clone. All gene names here are mouse names. Here the CDR3 reads CASSVDRSQNTLYF. The covered CDR3 bases are TGTGCTAGCAGTGTCGACAGGAGTCAAAAC. The rearrangement joins TRBV17 to TRBJ2-4, with TRBD1 as a possible D gene (6 bases). From the germline J gene comes the end of the CDR3, since the read stops 4 residues before it. The CDR3 loop spans 14 amino acids. V dropped 5 bases and J dropped 0 bases, with 9 bases sitting between them. Germline CDR1 MNHDT, CDR2 YYDKIL. The full variable domain, its missing parts supplied by reference TRBV17 and TRBJ2-4, is DTTVKQNPRYKLARVGKPVNLICSQTMNHDTMYWYQKKPNQAPKLLLFYYDKILNREADTFEKFQSSRPNNSFCSLYIGSAGLEYSAMYLCASSVDRSQNTLYFGAGTRLSVL.

About this clone: Gene names refer to mouse genes. The CDR3 end lies 4 residues beyond the end of the read and is filled in from the germline J gene. V usage is TRBV13-1 and J usage is TRBJ2-7; 8 positions agree with TRBD1. Germline loops: CDR1 NSHNY, CDR2 SYGAGN. The CDR3 is 12 residues long. CDR3 DNA, as far as it was read: TGTGCCAGCAGCCCCAGGGGGCAT. Amino acid sequence: CASSPRGH. The full CDR3 sequence reads CASSPRGHEQYF.

Comment on this clone: Any gene name here is a mouse gene name. The read finishes 4 residues shy of the CDR3 end, and the germline J gene is used to complete it. The gene calls are TRBV13-3 and TRBJ2-5; 10 bases match TRBD2. The CDR3 covers 15 residues. CDR1 is NNHDY and CDR2 is SYVADS in the germline V gene. The covered CDR3 bases are TGTGCCAGCAGTGAGTCTGGGGGGGCGCCTGAC. Protein: CASSESGGAPD. The whole CDR3 is CASSESGGAPDTQYF.

For this clone: Genes and germline come from the mouse. The read ends 4 residues before the CDR3 terminus; that terminus is restored from the germline J gene. V is TRBV19 and J is TRBJ2-2; TRBD1 aligns across 10 bases. This CDR3 comprises 15 residues. V shed 4 bases, J shed 4 bases, and the junction held 4 bases outside the gene matches. In germline, CDR1 is FNHDT, CDR2 SITEND (reference sequence). The CDR3 DNA, read in part, is TGTGCCAGCAGTGGGACAGGGGAGGGCACCGGG. Protein product: CASSGTGEGTG. The complete CDR3 sequence is CASSGTGEGTGQLYF.

This clone was recorded a few times. Here the gene names and germline are mouse. The read falls 4 residues short of the CDR3 end, and the missing part is taken from the germline J gene. The sample carries other DNA sequences with the same CDR3. The chain uses TRBV19 and TRBJ2-2; TRBD1 matches 7 bases. The germline gives CDR1 FNHDT, CDR2 SITEND (reference sequence). V trimming: 2 bases; J trimming: 1 base; junction bases outside the gene matches: 2. The CDR3 loop spans 15 amino acids. The CDR3 loop is CASSMNRGNTGQLYF. CDR3 DNA, as far as it was read: TGTGCCAGCAGTATGAACAGGGGAAACACCGGG.

A remark on this clone: Each gene name is a mouse one. The read falls 3 residues short of the CDR3 end, and the missing part is taken from the germline J gene. This chain links TRBV31 with TRBJ1-6, with D unresolved. TRBJ1-6 is an open reading frame whose function is uncertain. Germline values: CDR1 GKSSPN, CDR2 SITVG. Trimming left V 2 bases short and J 4 bases short, with 6 bases between. The CDR3 extends over 13 amino acids. Incomplete CDR3 DNA: TGTGCCTGGAGTTCGACATATAATTCGCCC. This gives the protein CAWSSTYNSP. The full CDR3 sequence reads CAWSSTYNSPLYF.

Remarks on this clone: Gene names denote mouse genes. Sequencing ends 4 residues short of the CDR3 end; the germline J gene provides the rest. The chain carries TRBV19 and TRBJ1-1; D is unclear. Germline CDR1 and CDR2: FNHDT and SITEND (reference sequence). V lost 1 base and J lost 0, with 4 bases in between. The CDR3 consists of 13 residues. Incomplete CDR3 DNA: TGTGCCAGCAGTATAAAGTCAAACACA. As protein: CASSIKSNT. The full CDR3 is CASSIKSNTEVFF.

On this clone itself: Gene names are the mouse ones. The CDR3 extends 4 residues past the end of the read, so its final part is completed from the germline J gene. The chain joins TRBV19 to TRBJ2-2, with 12 nucleotides matching TRBD2. The CDR3 covers 16 residues. The ends lost 5 bases at V and 1 base at J; junction bases unmatched: 3. Germline CDR1 reads FNHDT; CDR2 reads SITEND (reference sequence). CDR3 bases read: TGTGCCAGCAGAAGACTGGGGGGGCTAAACACCGGG. This codes for CASRRLGGLNTG. The entire CDR3 sequence reads CASRRLGGLNTGQLYF.

Comment on this clone: The genes are named according to mouse. The read terminates 4 residues before the CDR3 end, so the remaining end is supplied by the germline J gene. The rearrangement links TRBV1 to TRBJ2-1; TRBD1 matches 10 bases. Germline V lookup: CDR1 NSQYPW, CDR2 LRSPGD (reference sequence). J was trimmed by 5 bases and V by 3 bases; bases with no gene match: 7. This CDR3 region has 16 residues. CDR3 region: CTCSAPGQGKDAEQFF. CDR3 DNA (partial): TGCACCTGCAGTGCGCCGGGACAGGGGAAGGATGCT.

On this clone itself: Gene names are the mouse ones. The CDR3 is cut off 4 residues early in the read; its end comes from the germline J gene. This rearrangement joins TRBV13-3 to TRBJ2-1, with unresolved D. The germline V gene encodes CDR1 NNHDY and CDR2 SYVADS. Trimming removed 1 base at V and 3 bases at J, with 5 bases between. This CDR3 has 13 amino acids. Partial CDR3 DNA: TGTGCCAGCAGTGATCTCAGCTATGCT. Its protein is CASSDLSYA. The complete CDR3 sequence is CASSDLSYAEQFF.

Notes on this clone: Gene names and germline match the mouse. The read gets to within 3 residues of the CDR3 end, and the germline J gene fills in the rest. V gene TRBV13-1 combines with J gene TRBJ1-6, with 7 bases identical to TRBD1. TRBJ1-6 is sorted into the ORF group, with uncertain function. This CDR3 comprises 12 residues. Trimming removed 5 bases from V and 7 bases from J; junction bases left unmatched: 0. CDR1 is NSHNY, CDR2 SYGAGN, per germline. Incomplete CDR3 DNA: TGTGCCAGCAGGACAGGGAATTCGCCC. It is translated as CASRTGNSP. The complete CDR3 protein is CASRTGNSPLYF.

This clone was detected many times. Gene names refer to mouse genes. The read terminates 3 residues before the CDR3 end, so the remaining end is supplied by the germline J gene. This rearrangement joins TRBV14 to TRBJ1-6; 9 bases line up with TRBD1. TRBJ1-6 is sorted into the ORF group, with uncertain function. Germline lookup yields CDR1 SGHDT and CDR2 FRDEAV. The trim removed 5 bases at V and 7 bases at J, leaving 4 bases unmatched. The CDR3 runs 14 residues. The CDR3 region is CASSPGTGNSPLYF. Incomplete CDR3 DNA: TGTGCCAGCAGCCCCGGGACAGGGAATTCGCCC.

This clone was seen more than once but under ten times. Being one base from a much bigger clone, this may be a read error. Each gene name is a mouse one. This specimen includes other DNA sequences encoding the same CDR3. This CDR3 is CASSDDRANTEVFF. The covered CDR3 bases are TGTGCCAGCAGTGATGACAGAGCAAACACA. The V gene is TRBV13-1, the J gene TRBJ1-1; D remains unclear. With the read ending 4 residues before the CDR3 end, the germline J gene is used to fill in that end. Per germline, CDR1 NSHNY and CDR2 SYGAGN. V lost 0 bases and J 0 bases, leaving 6 bases between the germline ends. CDR3 length: 14 amino acids.

This clone was seen a few times. The gene symbols are mouse symbols. CDR3 sequence reads: CASRSTGPNYAEQFF. CDR3 bases read: TGTGCCAGCAGGTCGACTGGGCCGAACTATGCT. This chain joins TRBV13-1 and TRBJ2-1; 7 bases fit TRBD2. The read comes to an end 4 residues before the CDR3 does, leaving the germline J gene to fill in the end. V was pared by 5 bases and J by 1 base, with 6 bases of the junction left unmatched. This CDR3 has 15 amino acids. Germline-derived CDR1 and CDR2 are NSHNY and SYGAGN.

In its sample, this clone was seen a few times. All gene names here are mouse names. The read ends 4 residues early relative to the CDR3; the germline J gene fills the gap. V and J are TRBV13-1 and TRBJ2-2; 10 positions match TRBD1. V lost 3 bases to trimming and J lost 0 bases; unmatched junction nucleotides: 2. The germline gives CDR1 NSHNY, CDR2 SYGAGN. The CDR3 runs to 16 residues. CDR3 DNA, as far as it was read: TGTGCCAGCAGTGCCGGACAGGGGGCAAACACCGGG. It is translated as CASSAGQGANTG. In full, the CDR3 is CASSAGQGANTGQLYF.